This T cell receptor beta chain was sequenced in a study of T cell responses to AZD1222 COVID-19 vaccine. Study-wide results and caveats: Nearly half of unique spike-specific TCRs reportedly avoided B.1.351 and B.1.1.7 mutated regions.

CDR3 length: 14 residues. Germline V gene data show CDR1 as LGHDT and CDR2 as YNNKEL (reference sequence). Between the trimmed V and J ends, which lost 5 bases and 0 bases, there was a span of 10 bases. In its sample, this clone was seen a few times. The antigen remains undetermined. Measured with immunoSEQ multiplex PCR; TCRdb has only the in-frame clones, and not every one. The sample shows fewer than 250,000 clones, around 94% of them seen only once. This chain links TRBV3-1 (or the pseudogene TRBV3-2) with TRBJ1-1; the D is unclear. Sequencing was performed on peripheral blood, taken on day 0 of AZD1222 vaccination. The clonotype originates from an adult in good health. CDR3 nucleotide sequence: TGTGCCAGCAGCAAAAGGACCTTGAACACTGAAGCTTTCTTT. Encoded protein: CASSKRTLNTEAFF.